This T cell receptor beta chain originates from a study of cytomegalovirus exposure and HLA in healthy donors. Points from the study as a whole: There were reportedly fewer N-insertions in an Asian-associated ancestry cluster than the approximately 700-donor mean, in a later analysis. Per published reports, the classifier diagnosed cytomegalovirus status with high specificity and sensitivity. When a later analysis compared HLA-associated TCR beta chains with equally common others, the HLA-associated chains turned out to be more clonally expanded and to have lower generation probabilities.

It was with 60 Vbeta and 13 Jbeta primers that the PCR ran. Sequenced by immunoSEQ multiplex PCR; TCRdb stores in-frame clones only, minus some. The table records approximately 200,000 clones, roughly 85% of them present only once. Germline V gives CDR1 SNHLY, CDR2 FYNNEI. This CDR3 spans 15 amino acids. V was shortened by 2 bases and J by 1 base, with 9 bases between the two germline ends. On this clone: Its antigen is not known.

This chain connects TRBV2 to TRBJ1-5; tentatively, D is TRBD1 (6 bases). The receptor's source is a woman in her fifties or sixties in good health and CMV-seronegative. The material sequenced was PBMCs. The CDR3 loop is CASSEQGMSNQPQHF. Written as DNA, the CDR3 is TGTGCCAGCAGTGAACAGGGGATGAGCAATCAGCCCCAGCATTTT.